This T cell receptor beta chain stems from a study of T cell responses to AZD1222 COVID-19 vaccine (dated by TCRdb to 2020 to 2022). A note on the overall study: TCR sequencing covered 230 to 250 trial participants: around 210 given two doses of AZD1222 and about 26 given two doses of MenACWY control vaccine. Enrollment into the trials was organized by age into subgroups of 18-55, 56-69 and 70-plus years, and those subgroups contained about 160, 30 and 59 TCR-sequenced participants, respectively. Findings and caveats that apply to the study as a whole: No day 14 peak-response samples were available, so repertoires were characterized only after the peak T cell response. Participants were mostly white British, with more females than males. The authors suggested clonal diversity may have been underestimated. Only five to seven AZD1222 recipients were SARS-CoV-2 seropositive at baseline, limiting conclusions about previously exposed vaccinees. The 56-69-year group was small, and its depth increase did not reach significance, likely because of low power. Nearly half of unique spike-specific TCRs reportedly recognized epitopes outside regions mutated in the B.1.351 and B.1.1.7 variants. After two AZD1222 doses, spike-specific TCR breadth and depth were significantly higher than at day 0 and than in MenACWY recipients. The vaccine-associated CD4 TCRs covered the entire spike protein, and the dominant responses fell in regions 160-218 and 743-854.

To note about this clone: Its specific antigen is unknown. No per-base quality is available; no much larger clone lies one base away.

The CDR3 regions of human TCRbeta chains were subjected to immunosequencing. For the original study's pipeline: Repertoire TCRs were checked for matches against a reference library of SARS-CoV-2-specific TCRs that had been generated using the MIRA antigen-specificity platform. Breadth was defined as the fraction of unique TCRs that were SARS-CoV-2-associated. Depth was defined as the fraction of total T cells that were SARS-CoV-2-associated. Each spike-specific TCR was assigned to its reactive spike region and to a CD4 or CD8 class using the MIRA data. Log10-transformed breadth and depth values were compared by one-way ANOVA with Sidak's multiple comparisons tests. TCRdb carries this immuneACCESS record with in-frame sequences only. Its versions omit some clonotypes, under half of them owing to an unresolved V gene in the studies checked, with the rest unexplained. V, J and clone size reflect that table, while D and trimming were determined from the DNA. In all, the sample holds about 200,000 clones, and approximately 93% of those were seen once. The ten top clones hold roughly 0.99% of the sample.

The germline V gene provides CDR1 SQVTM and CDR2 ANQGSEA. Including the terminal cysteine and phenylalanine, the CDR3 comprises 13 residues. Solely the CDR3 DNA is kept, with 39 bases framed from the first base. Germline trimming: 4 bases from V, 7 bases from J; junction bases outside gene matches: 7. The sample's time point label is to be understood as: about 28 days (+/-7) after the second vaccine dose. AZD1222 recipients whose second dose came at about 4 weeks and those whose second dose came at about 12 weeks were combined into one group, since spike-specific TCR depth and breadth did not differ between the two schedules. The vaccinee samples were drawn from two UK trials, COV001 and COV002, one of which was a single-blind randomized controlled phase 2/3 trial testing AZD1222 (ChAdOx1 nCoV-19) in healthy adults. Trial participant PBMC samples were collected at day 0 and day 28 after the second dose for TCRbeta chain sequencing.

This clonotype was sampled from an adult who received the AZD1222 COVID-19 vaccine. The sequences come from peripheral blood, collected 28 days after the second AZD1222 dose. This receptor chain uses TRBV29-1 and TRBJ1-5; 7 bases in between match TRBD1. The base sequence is TGCAGCGTTGGGGCAGGGGGGGCCCAGCCCCAGCATTTT. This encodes CSVGAGGAQPQHF.